This T cell receptor beta chain was sequenced in a study of blood T cell repertoires in COVID-19. Across the whole study: COVID-19 samples from acute and convalescent phases originated in the United States, Italy and Spain. PBMCs, B-cell-depleted T cells, or T cells provided the cDNA or gDNA that made up the material.

V was clipped by 7 bases and J by 0 bases, with 7 bases between them. CDR3 length: 13 amino acids. Germline loops: CDR1 MNHNY, CDR2 SVGAGI (reference sequence). As handled by the study authors: Researchers report that nucleated cell counts were estimated from reference gene primer amplification. TCRdb's table, derived via immunoSEQ multiplex PCR, lists solely in-frame clones and lacks some. The V and J calls and clone size are taken from that table; D and trimming were inferred from the DNA. The table records about 100,000 clones, over 75% of them present only once. The sequence came from a woman older than 75 with acute or convalescent COVID-19. This chain uses TRBV6-6 with TRBJ1-3; D not certain. Sequenced: peripheral blood. The DNA for the CDR3 is TGTGCCAGCAACCACTACTCTGGAAACACCATATATTTT. The encoded protein is CASNHYSGNTIYF.